This TCR beta chain stems from a study of OX40 agonist ivuxolimab in advanced cancers. At the level of the study: Head and neck, renal cell, melanoma or hepatocellular carcinoma were the cancers that dose-escalation patients had. Study-wide results and limits: On average, CD8+ T cells showed a greater number of expanded clones than CD4+.

Deletions cut 4 bases from V and 0 bases from J, with 7 bases between. The germline V gene has CDR1 SQVTM and CDR2 ANQGSEA. CDR3 size: 12 residues. Method: immunoSEQ multiplex PCR; TCRdb's copy keeps in-frame clones and lacks some. Of fewer than 20,000 clones in the sample, roughly nine tenths were seen once. As regards this clone: Antigen: not known.

The sequencing here drew on CD4+ or CD8+ T cells sorted from blood, taken in a trial of the OX40 agonist ivuxolimab. The chain uses TRBV29-1 and TRBJ2-7; D not resolved. The clonotype originates from an adult with an advanced solid tumor such as melanoma, head and neck, liver or kidney cancer. CDR3 sequence (DNA): TGCAGCGTTGTAAGGGACTCCTACGAGCAGTACTTC. It is translated as CSVVRDSYEQYF.